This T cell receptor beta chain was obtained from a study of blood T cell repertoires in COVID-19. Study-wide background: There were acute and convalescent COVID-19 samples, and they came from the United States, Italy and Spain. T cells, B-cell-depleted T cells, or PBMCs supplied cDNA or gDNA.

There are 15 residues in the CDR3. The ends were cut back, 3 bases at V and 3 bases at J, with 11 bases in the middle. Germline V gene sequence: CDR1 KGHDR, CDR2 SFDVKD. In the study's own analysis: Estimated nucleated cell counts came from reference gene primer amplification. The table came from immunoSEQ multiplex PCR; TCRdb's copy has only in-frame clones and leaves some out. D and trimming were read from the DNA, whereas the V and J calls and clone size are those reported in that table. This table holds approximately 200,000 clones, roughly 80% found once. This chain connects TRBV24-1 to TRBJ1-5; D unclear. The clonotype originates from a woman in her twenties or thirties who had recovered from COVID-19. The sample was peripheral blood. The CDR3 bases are TGTGCCACCAGTGATGGAGGACGGATCAATCAGCCCCAGCATTTT. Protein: CATSDGGRINQPQHF.